The T cell receptor (beta chain) under discussion was sequenced for a study of blood T cell repertoires in COVID-19. Looking at the study overall: Sites across the United States, Italy and Spain contributed samples from acute and convalescent COVID-19. T cells, B-cell-depleted T cells, or PBMCs supplied cDNA or gDNA.

Original data processing: Cell counts per sample came from amplifying reference gene primers. Method: immunoSEQ multiplex PCR; TCRdb's copy keeps in-frame clones and lacks some. That table gives V, J and clone size, and the DNA gave D and trimming. The sample comprises some 670,000 clones, approximately 90% of which are singletons, and approximately 0.3% rests with the top ten. The sequence came from a woman aged 18-30 years with acute or convalescent COVID-19. The sequenced sample was peripheral blood.

The CDR3 here is CASETGWGSYEQYF. CDR3 DNA sequence: TGTGCCAGTGAGACAGGGTGGGGATCCTACGAGCAGTACTTC. The chain couples TRBV19 to TRBJ2-7; TRBD1 matches 7 bases. CDR1 and CDR2 (germline): LNHDA, SQIVND (reference sequence). The CDR3 loop spans 14 amino acids. With V trimmed by 8 bases and J by 1 base, 8 bases remained unmatched. The full variable domain, in which reference TRBV19 and TRBJ2-7 provide the parts outside the CDR3, is DGGITQSPKYLFRKEGQNVTLSCEQNLNHDAMYWYRQDPGQGLRLIYYSQIVNDFQKGDIAEGYSVSREKKESFPLTVTSAQKNPTAFYLCASETGWGSYEQYFGPGTRLTVT.